The rows below give T cell receptor beta chains drawn from one sample of a study of T cell responses to AZD1222 COVID-19 vaccine. Some clones are missing from TCRdb's copy, which holds only in-frame ones; the method was immunoSEQ multiplex PCR. The data contain 80,000 to 95,000 clones, roughly 90% of them singletons. Sequences were derived from peripheral blood, sampled on day 0 of MenACWY control vaccination. The receptors were sampled from an adult in good health. Both conserved end residues are part of each CDR3. A D gene is named only where the DNA matches it firmly. Expanded clones are given a class, and other clones once, few, many or no size at all.

d_call: -; j_call: TRBJ2-3; v_call: TRBV6-5; clone_size: -; cdr3_aa: CASGELYKRGTQYF; cdr3_nt: TGTGCCAGCGGGGAACTATATAAGCGTGGTACGCAGTATTTT
d_call: -; j_call: TRBJ1-1; v_call: TRBV6-2/TRBV6-3; clone_size: -; cdr3_aa: CASSYAGLSEAFF; cdr3_nt: TGTGCCAGCAGTTACGCCGGACTGTCTGAAGCTTTCTTT
d_call: TRBD1; j_call: TRBJ1-1; v_call: TRBV27; clone_size: -; cdr3_aa: CASRPDRGTEAFF; cdr3_nt: TGTGCCAGCAGGCCTGACAGGGGCACTGAAGCTTTCTTT
d_call: TRBD1; j_call: TRBJ2-3; v_call: TRBV6-5; clone_size: -; cdr3_aa: CASVWGAGGLDTQYF; cdr3_nt: TGTGCCAGCGTGTGGGGGGCAGGGGGCCTGGATACGCAGTATTTT
d_call: TRBD1; j_call: TRBJ1-6; v_call: TRBV27; clone_size: -; cdr3_aa: CASSRQGYNSPLHF; cdr3_nt: TGTGCCAGCAGTCGACAGGGGTATAATTCACCCCTCCACTTT
d_call: -; j_call: TRBJ1-4; v_call: TRBV28; clone_size: -; cdr3_aa: CASEPFAGEKLFF; cdr3_nt: TGTGCCAGCGAGCCCTTCGCTGGTGAAAAACTGTTTTTT
d_call: -; j_call: TRBJ2-1; v_call: TRBV19; clone_size: -; cdr3_aa: CASSPGRRGLDGGSNNEQFF; cdr3_nt: TGTGCCAGTAGCCCCGGGCGCAGGGGGCTTGATGGCGGGAGTAACAATGAGCAGTTCTTC
d_call: -; j_call: TRBJ1-5; v_call: TRBV24-1; clone_size: few; cdr3_aa: CATSDSRGGGNQPQHF; cdr3_nt: TGTGCCACCAGTGATTCCAGGGGAGGGGGCAATCAGCCCCAGCATTTT
d_call: -; j_call: TRBJ1-2; v_call: TRBV12-3/TRBV12-4; clone_size: once; cdr3_aa: CASSLGWFGYTF; cdr3_nt: TGTGCCAGCAGTCTTGGGTGGTTCGGCTACACCTTC
d_call: -; j_call: TRBJ2-7; v_call: TRBV6-2/TRBV6-3; clone_size: -; cdr3_aa: CASSYVYEQYF; cdr3_nt: TGTGCCAGCAGTTACGTTTACGAGCAGTACTTC
d_call: TRBD1; j_call: TRBJ2-7; v_call: TRBV5-1; clone_size: -; cdr3_aa: CASSLHHPGTGASYEQYF; cdr3_nt: TGCGCCAGCAGCCTCCACCACCCCGGGACAGGGGCCTCCTACGAGCAGTACTTC
d_call: -; j_call: TRBJ1-1; v_call: TRBV25-1; clone_size: -; cdr3_aa: CASIRDGEAFF; cdr3_nt: TGTGCCAGCATTAGGGATGGGGAAGCTTTCTTT
d_call: -; j_call: TRBJ2-7; v_call: TRBV27; clone_size: -; cdr3_aa: CASSRYYRSSYEQYF; cdr3_nt: TGTGCCAGCAGCCGCTATTATCGGTCCTCCTACGAGCAGTACTTC
d_call: -; j_call: TRBJ2-1; v_call: TRBV7-9; clone_size: -; cdr3_aa: CASSLPVPEQFF; cdr3_nt: TGTGCCAGCAGCTTACCGGTCCCAGAGCAGTTCTTC
d_call: -; j_call: TRBJ2-7; v_call: TRBV27; clone_size: -; cdr3_aa: CATLSTGTGPYEQYF; cdr3_nt: TGTGCCACCCTATCCACCGGGACGGGACCTTACGAGCAGTACTTC
d_call: TRBD2; j_call: TRBJ2-3; v_call: TRBV6-2/TRBV6-3; clone_size: -; cdr3_aa: CASSYGLAGDPDTQYF; cdr3_nt: TGTGCCAGCAGTTACGGATTAGCGGGAGACCCAGATACGCAGTATTTT
d_call: TRBD1; j_call: TRBJ1-6; v_call: TRBV3-1/TRBV3-2; clone_size: -; cdr3_aa: CASSPGQPNSPLHF; cdr3_nt: TGTGCCAGCAGCCCGGGACAGCCTAATTCACCCCTCCACTTT
d_call: -; j_call: TRBJ1-5; v_call: TRBV24-1; clone_size: -; cdr3_aa: CATSGLAGQPQHF; cdr3_nt: TGTGCCACCAGTGGTCTCGCCGGGCAGCCCCAGCATTTT
d_call: -; j_call: TRBJ2-2; v_call: TRBV27; clone_size: -; cdr3_aa: CASSPLPGPNTGELFF; cdr3_nt: TGTGCCAGCAGTCCCCTGCCCGGACCAAACACCGGGGAGCTGTTTTTT
d_call: TRBD1; j_call: TRBJ2-1; v_call: TRBV11-3; clone_size: -; cdr3_aa: CASSAPGQGMDEQFF; cdr3_nt: TGTGCCAGCAGCGCGCCGGGACAGGGGATGGACGAGCAGTTCTTC
d_call: -; j_call: TRBJ1-4; v_call: TRBV7-2; clone_size: -; cdr3_aa: CASSLYGTSGEKLFF; cdr3_nt: TGTGCCAGCAGCTTGTACGGGACATCGGGGGAAAAACTGTTTTTT
d_call: -; j_call: TRBJ1-5; v_call: TRBV6-5; clone_size: -; cdr3_aa: CASREGVHQPQHF; cdr3_nt: TGTGCCAGCAGGGAGGGGGTACATCAGCCCCAGCATTTT
d_call: -; j_call: TRBJ1-4; v_call: TRBV15; clone_size: -; cdr3_aa: CATSRAEFNEKLFF; cdr3_nt: TGTGCCACCAGCAGAGCCGAGTTTAATGAAAAACTGTTTTTT
d_call: -; j_call: TRBJ1-3; v_call: TRBV6-6; clone_size: -; cdr3_aa: CATGWSGNTIYF; cdr3_nt: TGTGCCACCGGCTGGTCTGGAAACACCATATATTTT
d_call: TRBD1; j_call: TRBJ2-7; v_call: TRBV14; clone_size: -; cdr3_aa: CASSGQVVGEQYF; cdr3_nt: TGTGCCAGCAGCGGACAGGTGGTGGGCGAGCAGTACTTC
d_call: -; j_call: TRBJ2-5; v_call: TRBV18; clone_size: -; cdr3_aa: CASSPIIGETQYF; cdr3_nt: TGTGCCAGCTCACCGATTATCGGGGAGACCCAGTACTTC
d_call: -; j_call: TRBJ2-3; v_call: TRBV5-4; clone_size: -; cdr3_aa: CASSLDTLKFTDTQYF; cdr3_nt: TGTGCCAGCAGCCTGGACACGCTTAAATTTACAGATACGCAGTATTTT
d_call: TRBD1; j_call: TRBJ2-7; v_call: TRBV4-3; clone_size: -; cdr3_aa: CASSQGLRDRVYEQYF; cdr3_nt: TGCGCCAGCAGCCAAGGGCTACGGGACAGGGTCTACGAGCAGTACTTC
d_call: -; j_call: TRBJ2-1; v_call: TRBV28; clone_size: -; cdr3_aa: CASSPLQSAGLSSYNEQFF; cdr3_nt: TGTGCCAGCAGCCCCCTCCAGTCGGCGGGGCTAAGCTCCTACAATGAGCAGTTCTTC
d_call: -; j_call: TRBJ1-2; v_call: TRBV7-9; clone_size: -; cdr3_aa: CASSLTRGVRDGYTF; cdr3_nt: TGTGCCAGCAGCTTAACTCGCGGGGTAAGGGACGGCTACACCTTC
d_call: -; j_call: TRBJ1-3; v_call: TRBV28; clone_size: -; cdr3_aa: CASTPSGGPSGNTIYF; cdr3_nt: TGTGCCAGCACCCCCTCGGGCGGGCCTTCTGGAAACACCATATATTTT
d_call: TRBD1; j_call: TRBJ1-6; v_call: TRBV5-6; clone_size: -; cdr3_aa: CASSPEPGQEVPLHF; cdr3_nt: TGTGCCAGCAGCCCGGAACCGGGACAGGAAGTACCCCTCCACTTT
d_call: TRBD1; j_call: TRBJ2-2; v_call: TRBV5-4; clone_size: once; cdr3_aa: CASSSTDRGGGELFF; cdr3_nt: TGTGCCAGCAGTTCTACCGACAGGGGTGGCGGGGAGCTGTTTTTT
d_call: -; j_call: TRBJ2-3; v_call: TRBV11-3; clone_size: -; cdr3_aa: CASSTSGSDTQYF; cdr3_nt: TGTGCCAGCAGCACCTCGGGGTCCGATACGCAGTATTTT
d_call: -; j_call: TRBJ2-7; v_call: TRBV28; clone_size: -; cdr3_aa: CASSSFRAPGEQYF; cdr3_nt: TGTGCCAGCAGTTCTTTCAGGGCCCCGGGTGAGCAGTACTTC